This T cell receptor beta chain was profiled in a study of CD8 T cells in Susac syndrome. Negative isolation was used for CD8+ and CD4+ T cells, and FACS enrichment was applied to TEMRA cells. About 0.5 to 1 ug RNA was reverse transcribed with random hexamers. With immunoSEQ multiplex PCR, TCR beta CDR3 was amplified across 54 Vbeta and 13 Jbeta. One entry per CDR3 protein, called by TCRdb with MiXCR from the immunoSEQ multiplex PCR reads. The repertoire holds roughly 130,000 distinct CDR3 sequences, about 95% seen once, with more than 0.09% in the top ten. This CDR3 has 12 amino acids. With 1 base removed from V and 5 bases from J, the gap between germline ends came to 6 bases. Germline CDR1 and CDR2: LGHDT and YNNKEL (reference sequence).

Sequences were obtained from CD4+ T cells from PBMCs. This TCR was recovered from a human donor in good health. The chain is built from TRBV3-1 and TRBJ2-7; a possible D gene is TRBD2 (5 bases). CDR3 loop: CASSQVGNEQYF. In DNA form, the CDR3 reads TGTGCCAGCAGCCAAGTCGGGAACGAGCAGTACTTC.